Given below is one T cell receptor beta chain in context. Then a second PCR, running about 7 to 11 cycles, was carried out with a sample-barcoded 5' primer and a J-beta primer mix. Every molecule of cDNA carried a tag from a template-switch adaptor with 12 random nucleotides. CDR3-containing paired-end reads numbered at least 2.5 million in each sample. TCRdb used MiXCR to reprocess the 5' RACE reads, holding one entry per CDR3 protein. The sample records almost 800,000 distinct CDR3 sequences, more than 45% being singletons. The data originate from a study of blood T cells in healthy people across ages. The V gene end was trimmed by 6 bases and the J gene end by 6 bases; junction bases not matched to a gene: 12. The CDR3 is made up of 16 amino acids. Germline V gene sequence: CDR1 SGHTA, CDR2 FQGNSA.

Sequenced sample: blood. The TCR originated in a young man in good health. The chain is built from TRBV7-2 and TRBJ1-1; 11 positions agree with TRBD1. The CDR3 reads CASRARTGGGLAEAFF. CDR3 DNA: TGTGCCAGCAGAGCGAGGACAGGGGGCGGGTTGGCTGAAGCTTTCTTT.